This TCR beta chain was found in a study of identical twins. Study results and limitations: Twin pairs' shared out-of-frame alpha sequences were enriched in low generation probability. Cross-sectional statistics underpinned the conclusions; the same donors were not followed.

TCRdb reprocessed the 5' RACE reads via MiXCR and lists one record per CDR3 protein. This sample has roughly 230,000 distinct CDR3 sequences, with approximately 8.6% found just once. The germline V gene encodes CDR1 SGHRS and CDR2 YFSETQ. Deletions cut 2 bases from V and 8 bases from J, with 8 bases between. There are 12 residues in the CDR3. This clonotype was seen more than once but under ten times. As yet, its antigen is unknown. The data also belong to a second study, concerning yellow fever vaccine responses in identical twins. That source reports: Twins reportedly showed a vaccine T cell response that seemed partly convergent and partly personalized.

This TCR derives from a young woman in good health. This chain joins TRBV5-1 and TRBJ1-3; D uncertain. Sample: CD8+ T cells sorted from blood. CDR3 nucleotides: TGCGCCAGCAGCTTCGACTATGACACCATATATTTT. Translated: CASSFDYDTIYF.